This T cell receptor (beta chain) emerged from a study of OX40 agonist ivuxolimab in advanced cancers. Background on the study: Two cutaneous melanoma patients and one hepatocellular carcinoma patient, three in all, had partial responses. Study-level results: Still undetermined is the antigen specificity of the expanded peripheral T cells.

CDR1 is SGHDN and CDR2 is FVKESK in the germline V gene. J was trimmed by 3 bases and V by 3 bases; bases with no gene match: 7. The CDR3 is 16 residues long. The method was immunoSEQ multiplex PCR; TCRdb's version includes in-frame clones alone and lacks a portion of them. The repertoire holds tens of thousands of clones, approximately 86% seen once, with 58% in the top ten. Blood draws occurred at baseline, cycle 4 day 1, and cycle 7 day 1. As regards this clone: Its specificity is not known.

The chain is built from TRBV14 and TRBJ2-1; 8 bases map to TRBD1. This clonotype was obtained from an adult with an advanced solid tumor such as melanoma, head and neck, liver or kidney cancer. The input for sequencing was CD4+ or CD8+ T cells sorted from blood, taken in a trial of the OX40 agonist ivuxolimab. In DNA, the CDR3 is TGTGCCAGCAGCCATAATGCCGGGACAGGCTACAATGAGCAGTTCTTC. Its translation: CASSHNAGTGYNEQFF.